The T cell receptor (beta chain) described here comes from a study of T-cell reconstitution after alpha-beta-depleted transplantation in children. Preparation of the TCRbeta library was carried out with unique molecular identifiers. One entry per CDR3 protein results from TCRdb running MiXCR on the PCR reads. In the table there are some 70,000 distinct CDR3 sequences, about 7.3% of which are singletons. This clonotype was detected many times. The CDR3 sequence is 13 residues long. Losses at the gene ends were 9 bases for V and 3 bases for J; bases not matched to a gene: 3. Germline CDR1 is KGHDR and CDR2 is SFDVKD.

The sample consisted of PBMCs from the stem cell graft donor, taken from the stem cell graft. The chain uses TRBV24-1 and TRBJ1-5; 8 nucleotides line up with TRBD1. The receptor comes from a human donor who donated a stem cell graft to a child with acute lymphoblastic leukemia. CDR3 DNA sequence: TGTGCCACCGCGGGACAGGCCAATCAGCCCCAGCATTTT. This codes for CATAGQANQPQHF.